The rows below give T cell receptor beta chains drawn from one sample of a study of OX40 agonist ivuxolimab in advanced cancers. The protocol was immunoSEQ multiplex PCR, while the TCRdb copy is restricted to in-frame clones and leaves out a portion. Found here are tens of thousands of clones, about 90% of them singletons; the top ten hold 2.5% to 3%. Sequenced material: CD4+ or CD8+ T cells sorted from blood, taken in a trial of the OX40 agonist ivuxolimab. These receptors were taken from an adult with an advanced solid tumor such as melanoma, head and neck, liver or kidney cancer. Both conserved end residues are part of each CDR3. Each record gives: V gene, J gene, clone size, CDR3 protein. The listing skips clone size in some rows; elsewhere it reads once, few, many or a size class.

>TRBV6-6|TRBJ2-7|few
CASTYNRGGGYEQYF
>TRBV5-1|TRBJ2-3|NA
CASRTSGSTDTQYF
>TRBV5-1|TRBJ2-3|NA
CASRLSSGRGRTDTQYF
>TRBV27|TRBJ2-1|NA
CASRARRGGVYNEQFF
>TRBV7-2|TRBJ1-2|NA
CASSPSINRVQGYYGYTF
>TRBV9|TRBJ2-2|NA
CASRPTAGARAGELFF
>TRBV5-1|TRBJ2-2|NA
CASSLVAGGSTGELFF
>TRBV18|TRBJ1-6|few
CASSPGTGNSPLHF
>TRBV7-9|TRBJ2-4|NA
CASSPGHSSSLAKNIQYF
>TRBV6-1|TRBJ2-7|many
CASSEAHPEIEQYF
>TRBV7-2|TRBJ1-1|NA
CASSVGQGASEAFF
>TRBV7-2|TRBJ1-1|NA
CASSYQGARYTEAFF
>TRBV30|TRBJ2-1|once
CAWSGTSSYNEQFF
>TRBV28|TRBJ2-7|NA
CASNIGGLFIEQYF
>TRBV28|TRBJ2-2|NA
CASSPQSSKWAGELFF
>TRBV6-6|TRBJ2-3|NA
CASARIPTDTQYF
>TRBV6-1|TRBJ1-1|NA
CASSETRGTAAEAFF
>TRBV6-6|TRBJ1-1|NA
CASRLTENTEAFF